The rows below give T cell receptor beta chains drawn from one sample of a study of OX40 agonist ivuxolimab in advanced cancers. Sequencing was performed with immunoSEQ multiplex PCR; in TCRdb, only in-frame clones are kept and a portion is missing. This table has around 140,000 clones, 75% to 95% appearing once. The sample in question was CD4+ or CD8+ T cells sorted from blood, obtained in a trial of the OX40 agonist ivuxolimab. Every receptor here comes from an adult with an advanced solid tumor such as melanoma, head and neck, liver or kidney cancer. Each CDR3 is given with its conserved first and last residue. The D gene is left open where the match is weak. Part of the rows lack a size; the others show once, few, many or a class for expanded clones.

v_call	j_call	clone_size	d_call	cdr3_nt	cdr3_aa
TRBV9	TRBJ2-7	few	TRBD2	TGTGCCAGCAGCACGGGACTAGCATCCTACGAGCAGTACTTC	CASSTGLASYEQYF
TRBV19	TRBJ2-5	few	.	TGTGCCAGTAGTCAGGGGATGGGACGAGGGACCCAGTACTTC	CASSQGMGRGTQYF
TRBV11-3	TRBJ1-4	.	TRBD1	TGTGCCAGCAGAACAGGGGGTAGTGAAAAACTGTTTTTT	CASRTGGSEKLFF
TRBV2	TRBJ1-5	few	.	TGTGCCAGCAGAGGAGATAGCAATCAGCCCCAGCATTTT	CASRGDSNQPQHF
TRBV6-6	TRBJ2-1	.	.	TGTGCCAACGGGGACCGATACAATGAGCAGTTCTTC	CANGDRYNEQFF
TRBV9	TRBJ1-4	.	.	TGTGCCAGCAGCGCGGGACACTCAAATGAAAAACTGTTTTTT	CASSAGHSNEKLFF
TRBV30	TRBJ1-3	.	.	TGTGCCTGGAGTGTATGGGAGGCAGGGGGAAACACCATATATTTT	CAWSVWEAGGNTIYF
TRBV9	TRBJ2-5	.	TRBD2	TGTGCCAGCAGCGTAGGAACTAGCGGGCCCCAAGAGACCCAGTACTTC	CASSVGTSGPQETQYF
TRBV19	TRBJ1-1	.	TRBD1	TGTGCCAGTAGTACCCAATCACAGGGGGAAGCTTTCTTT	CASSTQSQGEAFF
TRBV28	TRBJ1-5	few	.	TGTGCCAGCAGTTTGGGAGGTACGGCTCAGCCCCAGCATTTT	CASSLGGTAQPQHF
TRBV11-2	TRBJ2-1	.	TRBD1	TGTGCCAGCAGCTTAGATCCGGCCGGACAGGGGGCTAACAATGAGCAGTTCTTC	CASSLDPAGQGANNEQFF
TRBV5-1	TRBJ2-3	.	TRBD2	TGCGCCAGCAGCTCGGCGAACCCCGAGAGCGGGAGGGCCTTTACGCAGTATTTT	CASSSANPESGRAFTQYF
TRBV18	TRBJ2-7	.	.	TGTGCCAGCTCCTCGGGCTACGAGCAGTACTTC	CASSSGYEQYF
TRBV11-3	TRBJ2-1	.	TRBD1	TGTGCCAGCAGCTTGGGACAGGCGATAGACAATGAGCAGTTCTTC	CASSLGQAIDNEQFF
TRBV28	TRBJ1-1	.	.	TGTGCCAGCAAAATTCTTGGGGGCGCGAACACTGAAGCTTTCTTT	CASKILGGANTEAFF
TRBV6-5	TRBJ2-7	.	.	TGTGCCAGCAGTTACTCGGCGACTACCTACGAGCAGTACTTC	CASSYSATTYEQYF
TRBV9	TRBJ1-1	.	TRBD1	TGTGCCAGCAGCGCCCGCCTAGGGGGACAGGGTATGAACACTGAAGCTTTCTTT	CASSARLGGQGMNTEAFF
TRBV4-2	TRBJ1-5	once	.	TGTGCCAGCAGCCAAGACCCCCAGGATCGCAATCAGCCCCAGCATTTT	CASSQDPQDRNQPQHF
TRBV9	TRBJ2-1	.	TRBD2	TGTGCCAGCAGCGTAGTAGGGACTAGCGGGAGTGCCTACAATGAGCAGTTCTTC	CASSVVGTSGSAYNEQFF
TRBV29-1	TRBJ2-3	.	.	TGCAGCGTTGCTGGGGGGACCCGACTTAGTACAGATACGCAGTATTTT	CSVAGGTRLSTDTQYF
TRBV29-1	TRBJ2-5	.	TRBD1	TGCAGCGTTGGACAGGGGCAAGAGACCCAGTACTTC	CSVGQGQETQYF
TRBV5-4	TRBJ2-7	.	TRBD2	TGTGCCAGCAGCTTGGCCGTGGCTAGCGGGAGGGCCTACGAGCAGTACTTC	CASSLAVASGRAYEQYF
TRBV7-6	TRBJ2-1	.	TRBD1	TGTGCCAGCAGCTTATTTGAGGGGGCGGTCTACAATGAGCAGTTCTTC	CASSLFEGAVYNEQFF
TRBV7-2	TRBJ1-4	once	.	TGTGCCAGCAGCTTAAATGCCGGGTCAAACGAAAAACTGTTTTTT	CASSLNAGSNEKLFF
TRBV11-2	TRBJ1-1	.	.	TGTGCCAGCAGCCTCTACCTCAACACTGAAGCTTTCTTT	CASSLYLNTEAFF
TRBV11-2	TRBJ2-1	.	.	TGTGCCAGCAGCTTAGAAAGTTGGGGTGAGCAGTTCTTC	CASSLESWGEQFF
TRBV5-1	TRBJ2-7	.	.	TGCGCCAGCAGCTTGGAAGTTAGGGGCGGCGAGCAGTACTTC	CASSLEVRGGEQYF
TRBV28	TRBJ1-1	.	.	TGTGCCAGCGGCCCGGAACTTGCAGGTGAAGCTTTCTTT	CASGPELAGEAFF
TRBV5-4	TRBJ2-3	.	.	TGTGCCAGCAGCCGCGACCCTCCGACAGGCACAGATACGCAGTATTTT	CASSRDPPTGTDTQYF
TRBV11-3	TRBJ2-3	.	.	TGTGCCAGCAGCAACTTGGGACGTCGCACAGATACGCAGTATTTT	CASSNLGRRTDTQYF
TRBV6-5	TRBJ2-3	.	.	TGTGCCAGCAGTTACTCTTCTCAGGGAGGCACAGATACGCAGTATTTT	CASSYSSQGGTDTQYF
TRBV4-1	TRBJ2-3	once	TRBD2	TGCGCCAGCAGCCAAGAGACAGGGACTAGCGGTACCCGAGTAGGCACAGATACGCAGTATTTT	CASSQETGTSGTRVGTDTQYF